This T cell receptor beta chain was captured in a study of cytomegalovirus exposure and HLA in healthy donors. In germline, CDR1 is SNHLY, CDR2 FYNNEI. CDR3 length: 14 amino acids. Trimming at V came to 4 bases and at J to 0 bases, leaving 2 bases not matched to a gene. Healthy bone marrow donors made up the cohort. It was with 60 Vbeta and 13 Jbeta primers that the PCR ran. Sequenced by immunoSEQ multiplex PCR; TCRdb stores in-frame clones only, minus some. The sample totals tens of thousands of clones. The chain uses TRBV2 and TRBJ2-7; TRBD1 matches at 8 bases. The material sequenced was PBMCs. The receptor comes from a man aged 35 to 55 in good health and CMV-seronegative. CDR3 residues: CASSADRASYEQYF. The CDR3 region has the DNA TGTGCCAGCAGTGCGGACAGGGCCTCCTACGAGCAGTACTTC.